These 7 T cell receptor beta chains came from one sample sequenced in a study of blood T cell repertoires in COVID-19. Libraries were prepared by immunoSEQ multiplex PCR; TCRdb keeps only in-frame clonotypes and omits some of them. This sample yields a few hundred thousand clones, of which about 90% are seen a single time; about 2.3% belongs to the top ten. Sequencing was performed on peripheral blood. These receptors originate from a man younger than 35 with active or convalescent COVID-19.

The chain combines TRBV28 with TRBJ1-3; D not certain. Germline lookup yields CDR1 MDHEN and CDR2 SYDVKM. The CDR3 runs to 14 residues. Trimming cost V 8 bases and J 1 base, with 12 bases left between them. CDR3 region: CASSLLTSGNTIYF. The CDR3 coding sequence is TGTGCCAGCTCACTACTTACGTCTGGAAACACCATATATTTT.

This clone came up a few times. J is TRBJ2-7 and V is TRBV5-1, with 9 bases fitting TRBD1. The germline gives CDR1 SGHRS, CDR2 YFSETQ. The J segment lost 4 bases and the V segment lost 4 bases, leaving 12 bases of the junction unmatched. The CDR3 spans 16 residues. The CDR3 bases are TGCGCCAGCAGCAGGCTGGGACAGGGTCCGGGATACGAGCAGTACTTC. Its protein product is CASSRLGQGPGYEQYF.

V and J are TRBV29-1 and TRBJ2-5; 8 bases match TRBD2. This CDR3 has 14 amino acids. After removal of 1 base from V and 5 bases from J, the junction contained 6 bases not matched to a gene. Germline V gene lookup returns CDR1 SQVTM and CDR2 ANQGSEA. CDR3 sequence: CSVEAGGRPETQYF. CDR3 DNA: TGCAGCGTTGAAGCCGGCGGGAGGCCGGAGACCCAGTACTTC.

V and J are TRBV14 and TRBJ2-1; D unresolved. The CDR3 is 13 amino acids. The ends were cut back, 1 base at V and 4 bases at J, with 5 bases in the middle. Looked up from germline, CDR1 is SGHDN and CDR2 is FVKESK. The CDR3 region has the DNA TGTGCCAGCAGCCAAGTGCGGTACAATGAGCAGTTCTTC. Translated: CASSQVRYNEQFF. Based on the CDR3 plus reference TRBV14 and TRBJ2-1, the full variable domain is EAGVTQFPSHSVIEKGQTVTLRCDPISGHDNLYWYRRVMGKEIKFLLHFVKESKQDESGMPNNRFLAERTGGTYSTLKVQPAELEDSGVYFCASSQVRYNEQFFGPGTRLTVL.

V is TRBV7-2 and J is TRBJ1-2; 10 bases line up with TRBD1. Germline V gene sequence: CDR1 SGHTA, CDR2 FQGNSA. Trimming removed 5 bases from V and 1 base from J; junction bases left unmatched: 10. The CDR3 runs 17 residues. The CDR3: CASSPGTGVPFNYGYTF. CDR3 coding DNA: TGTGCCAGCAGCCCCGGGACAGGGGTCCCATTTAACTATGGCTACACCTTC. Full variable domain (rest looked up from reference TRBV7-2 and TRBJ1-2): GAGVSQSPSNKVTEKGKDVELRCDPISGHTALYWYRQSLGQGLEFLIYFQGNSAPDKSGLPSDRFSAERTGGSVSTLTIQRTQQEDSAVYLCASSPGTGVPFNYGYTFGSGTRLTVV.

The chain employs TRBV19 and TRBJ1-3; the D gene is possibly TRBD1 (5 bases). The CDR3 length is 15 residues. Trimming stripped 7 bases from V and 2 bases from J, with 15 bases between. Germline CDR1 and CDR2: LNHDA and SQIVND (reference sequence). CDR3 sequence: CASTYLGEPGNTIYF. CDR3 DNA: TGTGCCAGTACCTATTTAGGGGAACCTGGAAACACCATATATTTT.

This chain links TRBV4-3 with TRBJ2-7; D possibly corresponds to TRBD1 (6 bases). The CDR3 has 18 residues. Trimming stripped 3 bases from V and 2 bases from J, with 23 bases between. Germline V gene lookup returns CDR1 LGHNA and CDR2 YSLEER. The CDR3 DNA sequence: TGCGCCAGCAGCCAGTCTTTGTGGTCAGGGACAATTACCTACGAGCAGTACTTC. Protein sequence: CASSQSLWSGTITYEQYF.